The 21 T cell receptor beta chains below were found in one sample sequenced in a study of regulatory T cells in long-lasting Graves disease. Both iRepertoire HTBI primers and Arm-PCR of CDR3 regions were used to build the TCR beta libraries. One entry per CDR3 protein results from TCRdb running MiXCR on the multiplex PCR reads. In the table there are hundreds of thousands of distinct CDR3 sequences, less than 25% of which are singletons. Time point defined: persistent/refractory GD, antithyroid drugs over 5 years with positive TRAb. TCR sequences were obtained from RNA taken from PBMCs. The specimen comprised peripheral blood mononuclear cells (PBMCs), sampled when the disease was refractory, from a patient treated with antithyroid drugs. The receptors stem from a female donor with Graves disease.

This clonotype was counted a few times. The chain recombines TRBV5-1 with TRBJ1-2, with TRBD1 as a possible D gene (5 bases). Trimming cost V 0 bases and J 6 bases, with 9 bases left between them. The CDR3 consists of 13 residues. The germline V gene has CDR1 SGHRS and CDR2 YFSETQ. This CDR3 is CASSLGQPDGYTF. In DNA form, the CDR3 reads TGCGCCAGCAGCTTGGGACAGCCTGATGGCTACACCTTC. The full variable domain, completed using reference TRBV5-1 and TRBJ1-2, is KAGVTQTPRYLIKTRGQQVTLSCSPISGHRSVSWYQQTPGQGLQFLFEYFSETQRNKGNFPGRFSGRQFSNSRSEMNVSTLELGDSALYLCASSLGQPDGYTFGSGTRLTVV.

The V call is TRBV7-2, the J call TRBJ2-7, with 11 bases identical to TRBD2. CDR1 is SGHTA, CDR2 FQGNSA, per germline. This CDR3 has 16 amino acids. V gave up 3 bases and J gave up 4 bases; unmatched junction bases: 8. The CDR3 is CASSLRGLAGIYEQYF. The CDR3 DNA reads as TGTGCCAGCAGCTTGAGAGGACTAGCGGGCATTTACGAGCAGTACTTC.

This clonotype has a count of ten or more. V usage is TRBV4-3 and J usage is TRBJ1-1, with 10 nucleotides matching TRBD1. With 4 bases clipped from V and 7 bases from J, the junction kept 3 bases outside the gene matches. Germline V gene lookup returns CDR1 LGHNA and CDR2 YSLEER. There are 13 residues in the CDR3. Here the CDR3 DNA reads TGCGCCAGCAGCCCGGGACAGGGGATTGAAGCTTTCTTT. Protein product: CASSPGQGIEAFF.

The table lists this clonotype with many counts. V gene TRBV19 combines with J gene TRBJ2-7, with 13 bases matching TRBD2. This CDR3 is 15 amino acids long. Germline assignment: CDR1 LNHDA and CDR2 SQIVND (reference sequence). Trimming took 6 bases from V and 1 from J; bases not matched to a gene: 3. CDR3 sequence: CASRGLAGDSYEQYF. CDR3 DNA sequence: TGTGCCAGTAGAGGACTAGCGGGAGATTCCTACGAGCAGTACTTC.

This chain connects TRBV29-1 to TRBJ2-2, with D tentatively TRBD2 (6 bases). The V gene lost 0 bases and the J gene lost 1 base, with 12 bases spanning the gap. The CDR3 runs to 16 residues. Germline CDR1 is SQVTM and CDR2 is ANQGSEA. CDR3 amino acids: CSVEDLGSGNTGELFF. The CDR3, as DNA: TGCAGCGTTGAAGATCTTGGTAGCGGGAACACCGGGGAGCTGTTTTTT.

This clonotype occurred many times. Germline and junction disagree at one end, which may indicate a read error. The rearrangement uses TRBV12-3 or TRBV12-4 and TRBJ2-2; TRBD2 agrees at 11 bases. This CDR3 is 15 amino acids long. The CDR3, as DNA: TGTGCCAGCAGATTAGCGGGAGGGCACACCGGGGAGCTGTTTTTT. This sequence encodes CASRLAGGHTGELFF.

This clonotype was counted only a few times. The CDR3 here is CSALRLVDFEETQYF. Written as DNA, the CDR3 is TGCAGTGCTCTGCGACTTGTTGACTTCGAAGAGACCCAGTACTTC. The V call is TRBV20-1, the J call TRBJ2-5; D gene uncertain. V gave up 5 bases and J gave up 3 bases, with 19 bases separating them. CDR3 length: 15 residues. CDR1 is DFQATT, CDR2 SNEGSKA, per germline (reference sequence).

This clonotype was picked up many times. The J gene is TRBJ2-7, the V gene TRBV2; no firm D call. Germline values: CDR1 SNHLY, CDR2 FYNNEI. The germline V and J ends were trimmed by 5 bases and 13 bases, with 15 bases remaining between them. The CDR3 contains 11 residues. The CDR3 DNA reads as TGTGCCAGCAGTTTGACTCTTAGCTTTTACTTC. As protein: CASSLTLSFYF.

This clonotype appeared a few times. This rearrangement joins TRBV30 to TRBJ1-3; a weak D match, TRBD1 (6 bases). This CDR3 comprises 15 residues. The V end was cut by 1 base, the J end by 5 bases, with 15 bases between. CDR1 is GTSNPN, CDR2 SVGIG, per germline (reference sequence). CDR3 in DNA: TGTGCCTGGAGTGGGGGGGGACATGGCAGAAACACCATATATTTT. As protein: CAWSGGGHGRNTIYF.

This clonotype has only a few counts. V usage is TRBV2 and J usage is TRBJ2-2, with 10 bases fitting TRBD1. Looked up from germline, CDR1 is SNHLY and CDR2 is FYNNEI. This CDR3 spans 15 amino acids. The junction had 7 bases not matched to a gene; V was cut back by 6 bases and J by 6 bases. Here the CDR3 reads CASSVGDRGPGELFF. In nucleotides, the CDR3 is TGTGCCAGCAGCGTGGGTGACAGGGGGCCCGGGGAGCTGTTTTTT.

This clonotype was seen ten or more times. This chain links TRBV6-1 with TRBJ2-5; tentatively, D is TRBD1 (6 bases). V was cut by 6 bases and J by 5 bases, with 16 bases left in between. In germline, CDR1 is MNHNS, CDR2 SASEGT. The CDR3 sequence is 14 residues long. The CDR3 is CASRIDRGWETQYF. The CDR3 bases are TGTGCCAGCAGAATAGATAGGGGGTGGGAGACCCAGTACTTC.

The J gene is TRBJ2-2, the V gene TRBV10-3; possible D gene TRBD2, 7 bases. This CDR3 comprises 19 residues. Germline V CDR1 and CDR2: ENHRY, SYGVKD. Trimming took off 4 bases at V and 0 bases at J, with 21 bases between the two ends. CDR3 sequence (DNA): TGTGCCATCAGTGGTCTTTGGGGGGGCGCAGCGGCGAACACCGGGGAGCTGTTTTTT. Translation: CAISGLWGGAAANTGELFF.

The chain has TRBV25-1 and TRBJ2-2; maybe TRBD2 (6 bases). Trimming shortened V by 10 bases and J by 1 base, and 16 bases separated the two germline ends. This CDR3 contains 15 residues. Germline CDR1 MGHDK, CDR2 SYGVNS. For the CDR3, the DNA is TGTGCCACCCGGGGAGGTCGTCTGAACACCGGGGAGCTGTTTTTT. Translating it yields CATRGGRLNTGELFF.

This clonotype has only a few counts. The rearrangement joins TRBV7-9 to TRBJ1-1; D may be TRBD1 (5 bases). The germline V gene has CDR1 SEHNR and CDR2 FQNEAQ (reference sequence). V lost 2 bases, J lost 6 bases, and 13 bases lay in between. There are 14 residues in the CDR3. CDR3 bases: TGTGCCAGCAGCTTACGGGCTGAGGGGTCTGAAGCTTTCTTT. It specifies CASSLRAEGSEAFF.

This clonotype was counted many times. The rearrangement joins TRBV6-1 to TRBJ1-5; TRBD1 matches 9 bases. V shed 4 bases, J shed 3 bases, and the junction held 10 bases outside the gene matches. The germline V gene has CDR1 MNHNS and CDR2 SASEGT. The CDR3 contains 17 residues. The CDR3 coding sequence is TGTGCCAGCAGTGTCCGTCCCGGGACAGGGTTCAATCAGCCCCAGCATTTT. It translates to CASSVRPGTGFNQPQHF.

This clonotype was seen repeatedly, ten times or more. The chain carries TRBV7-8 and TRBJ1-6; D might be TRBD1 (6 bases). The CDR3 covers 15 residues. V was cut by 5 bases and J by 9 bases, with 17 bases left in between. Germline V gene sequence: CDR1 SGHVS, CDR2 FQNEAQ. CDR3 bases: TGTGCCAGCAGCCCAGGGGAGGGAATAAGTTCACCCCTCCACTTT. The encoded protein is CASSPGEGISSPLHF.

The chain couples TRBV6-5 to TRBJ2-2; D gene ambiguous. V lost 4 bases and J 0 bases, leaving 12 bases between the germline ends. Germline CDR1 is MNHEY and CDR2 is SVGAGI. CDR3 size: 16 residues. This chain's CDR3 is CASSFSGIANTGELFF. The CDR3 DNA reads TGTGCCAGCAGTTTTAGTGGGATCGCGAACACCGGGGAGCTGTTTTTT.

V and J are TRBV4-1 and TRBJ2-1; D unclear. Germline V gene lookup returns CDR1 MGHRA and CDR2 YSYEKL. This CDR3 is 17 amino acids long. V lost 3 bases, J lost 6 bases, and 21 bases lay in between. The CDR3 is CASSQVDMGMVTNEQFF. CDR3 DNA sequence: TGCGCCAGCAGCCAGGTCGACATGGGGATGGTCACCAATGAGCAGTTCTTC.

CDR3 sequence: CSAPWRGDLGREATFKETQYF. In nucleotides, the CDR3 is TGCAGTGCGCCATGGAGGGGGGATTTGGGGCGGGAGGCCACATTTAAAGAGACCCAGTACTTC. This sequence joins TRBV20-1 and TRBJ2-5; 8 bases are shared with TRBD2. This CDR3 is 21 amino acids long. Germline trimming cut 6 bases from V and 3 bases from J; bases unmatched to any gene: 30. CDR1 and CDR2 from the germline V gene are DFQATT and SNEGSKA (reference sequence).

This clonotype came up a few times. CDR3: CSARERRTPGTGELFF. Here the CDR3 DNA reads TGCAGTGCTAGAGAGAGGCGAACCCCGGGCACCGGGGAGCTGTTTTTT. The V gene is TRBV20-1, the J gene TRBJ2-2; D remains ambiguous. V was trimmed by 0 bases and J by 4 bases, leaving 15 bases between them. The germline gives CDR1 DFQATT, CDR2 SNEGSKA (reference sequence). This CDR3 spans 16 amino acids.

This clonotype has a handful of counts. This chain links TRBV6-1 with TRBJ1-5; no reliable D call. Germline CDR1 MNHNS, CDR2 SASEGT. This CDR3 is 12 amino acids long. CDR3 bases: TGTGCAGGAGGTCTTAGCAATCAGCCCCAGCATTTT. Translated: CAGGLSNQPQHF.